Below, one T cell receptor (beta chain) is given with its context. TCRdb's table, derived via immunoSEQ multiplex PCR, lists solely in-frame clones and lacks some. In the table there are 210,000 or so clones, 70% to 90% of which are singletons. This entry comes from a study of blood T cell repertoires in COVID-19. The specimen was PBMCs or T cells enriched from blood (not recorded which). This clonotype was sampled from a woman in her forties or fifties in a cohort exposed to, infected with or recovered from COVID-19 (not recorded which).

The CDR3 region has the DNA TGTGCCAGCAGTTTTCGGCAGGGCCGGACGCTGGTAGCTTTCTTT. Residues: CASSFRQGRTLVAFF. The chain has TRBV27 and TRBJ1-1, with D possibly matching TRBD1 (5 bases). CDR3 length: 15 residues. CDR1 and CDR2 (germline): MNHEY, SMNVEV (reference sequence). V lost 3 bases and J lost 10, with 21 bases in between.